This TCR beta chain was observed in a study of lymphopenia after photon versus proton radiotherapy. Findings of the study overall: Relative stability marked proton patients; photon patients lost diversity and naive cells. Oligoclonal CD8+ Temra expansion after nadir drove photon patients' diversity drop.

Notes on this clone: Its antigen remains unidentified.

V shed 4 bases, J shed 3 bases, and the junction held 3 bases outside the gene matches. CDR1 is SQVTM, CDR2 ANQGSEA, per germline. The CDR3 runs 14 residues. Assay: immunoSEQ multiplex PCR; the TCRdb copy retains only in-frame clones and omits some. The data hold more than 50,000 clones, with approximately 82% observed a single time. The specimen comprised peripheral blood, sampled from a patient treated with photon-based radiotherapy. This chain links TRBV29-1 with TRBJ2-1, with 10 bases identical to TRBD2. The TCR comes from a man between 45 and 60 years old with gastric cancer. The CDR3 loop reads CSVATSGDYNEQFF. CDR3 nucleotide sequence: TGCAGCGTTGCTACTAGCGGGGACTACAATGAGCAGTTCTTC.